This entry concerns a single T cell receptor beta chain. This entry belongs to a study of blood T cell repertoires in COVID-19. V was pared by 2 bases and J by 6 bases, with 3 bases of the junction left unmatched. Germline V gene sequence: CDR1 MNHEY, CDR2 SVGEGT. The CDR3 has 14 amino acids. Using immunoSEQ multiplex PCR, the repertoire was profiled, and TCRdb retains in-frame clones only, with some absent. In the table there are over 150,000 clones, roughly nine tenths of which are singletons. The specimen sequenced was peripheral blood. V gene TRBV6-2 or TRBV6-3 combines with J gene TRBJ2-7; the match to TRBD2 covers 11 bases. This clonotype originated in a middle-aged man with acute or convalescent COVID-19. The CDR3 sequence: CASSYVSGGAEQYV. CDR3 DNA: TGTGCCAGCAGTTACGTTAGCGGGGGGGCCGAGCAGTACGTC.